The 26 T cell receptor beta chains below were found in one sample sequenced in a study of blood T cells in healthy people across ages. With a J-beta primer mix and a sample-barcoded 5' primer, a second PCR ran about 7 to 12 cycles. One entry per CDR3 protein, called by TCRdb with MiXCR from the 5' RACE reads. The sample contains about 1.7 million distinct CDR3 sequences, 28% of which appear only once. Sequenced material: blood. The source is a woman in her 30s in good health.

This clonotype appeared once. The chain uses TRBV5-1 and TRBJ2-1; 9 nucleotides agree with TRBD2. CDR1 and CDR2 from the germline V gene are SGHRS and YFSETQ. The CDR3 is made up of 15 amino acids. Losses at the gene ends were 2 bases for V and 5 bases for J; bases not matched to a gene: 5. CDR3 sequence (DNA): TGCGCCAGCAGCTTAAATGCGGGAGGGGACAATGAGCAGTTCTTC. Translating it yields CASSLNAGGDNEQFF. Full variable domain (outside the CDR3, taken from reference TRBV5-1 and TRBJ2-1): KAGVTQTPRYLIKTRGQQVTLSCSPISGHRSVSWYQQTPGQGLQFLFEYFSETQRNKGNFPGRFSGRQFSNSRSEMNVSTLELGDSALYLCASSLNAGGDNEQFFGPGTRLTVL.

The table lists this clonotype with a few counts. The gene calls are TRBV12-3 or TRBV12-4 and TRBJ2-7; tentative D call: TRBD2 (5 bases). The CDR3 consists of 14 residues. V lost 6 bases and J lost 6, with 18 bases in between. The chain's CDR3 is CASRFRGPRGEQYF. The CDR3 coding sequence is TGTGCCAGCAGGTTCCGAGGGCCCCGGGGCGAGCAGTACTTC.

This clonotype was counted a few times. The J gene is TRBJ2-5, the V gene TRBV6-6; the D gene is possibly TRBD1 (6 bases). Germline CDR1 MNHNY, CDR2 SVGAGI (reference sequence). CDR3 length: 16 amino acids. V lost 7 bases and J lost 2, with 20 bases in between. The CDR3 here is CASTHRVPHLQETQYF. The CDR3 DNA is TGTGCCAGCACCCACAGGGTCCCCCATTTACAAGAGACCCAGTACTTC.

This clonotype was observed at least ten times. The rearrangement links TRBV7-2 to TRBJ1-2, with 8 positions matching TRBD1. The CDR3 length is 12 residues. Germline lookup yields CDR1 SGHTA and CDR2 FQGNSA. Germline trimming cut 5 bases from V and 10 bases from J; bases unmatched to any gene: 6. DNA of the CDR3: TGTGCCAGCAGCCTGGGACAGGCCGTCTACACCTTC. This codes for CASSLGQAVYTF.

This chain joins TRBV6-6 and TRBJ2-1; 7 bases are shared with TRBD1. Germline trimming cut 0 bases from V and 0 bases from J; bases unmatched to any gene: 2. The germline V gene has CDR1 MNHNY and CDR2 SVGAGI (reference sequence). CDR3 length: 16 amino acids. As DNA, the CDR3 is TGTGCCAGCAGTTACTCAGGGGGCTACTCCTACAATGAGCAGTTCTTC. Its protein product is CASSYSGGYSYNEQFF.

As for this clonotype: With a much larger clone just one base away, this may be a read error. The chain links TRBV18 to TRBJ2-5; a weak D match, TRBD2 (6 bases). The J call may be wrong; the DNA end is better matched by TRBJ2-7. The germline CDR1 and CDR2 sequences are KGHSH and LQKENI. The CDR3 extends over 14 amino acids. The CDR3 loop is CASSPQYEGLEQYF. The CDR3 DNA reads as TGTGCCAGCTCACCACAATACGAGGGACTCGAGCAGTACTTC.

This clonotype has only a few counts. This chain links TRBV5-1 with TRBJ2-1; 12 positions agree with TRBD2. The CDR3 has 19 residues. V shed 4 bases and J 3 bases; nucleotides not matched to a gene: 14. CDR1 and CDR2 (germline): SGHRS, YFSETQ. The DNA for the CDR3 is TGCGCCAGCAGCCCGGCGGCTAGCGGGAGGGCCCTCGACTACAATGAGCAGTTCTTC. Translating gives CASSPAASGRALDYNEQFF.

This clonotype was seen a few times. The chain has TRBV10-3 and TRBJ1-4, with TRBD1 identical over 9 bases. V trimming: 6 bases; J trimming: 8 bases; junction bases outside the gene matches: 4. This CDR3 has 13 residues. CDR1 is ENHRY and CDR2 is SYGVKD in the germline V gene. The DNA of the CDR3 is TGTGCCATCAGGGACAGGGGAGGAGAAAAACTGTTTTTT. Its translation is CAIRDRGGEKLFF.

This chain uses TRBV28 with TRBJ2-3; 8 nucleotides align to TRBD2. Germline CDR1 reads MDHEN; CDR2 reads SYDVKM. There are 15 residues in the CDR3. Trimming took 3 bases from V and 9 from J; bases not matched to a gene: 11. As DNA, the CDR3 is TGTGCCAGCAGTTTTCGACGGGGGGGCGGTAGGACGCAGTATTTT. Protein sequence: CASSFRRGGGRTQYF.

The chain uses TRBV10-2 and TRBJ2-5; maybe TRBD2 (6 bases). CDR1 and CDR2 (germline): WSHSY, SAAADI. This CDR3 has 14 amino acids. Trimming shortened V by 3 bases and J by 9 bases, and 17 bases separated the two germline ends. The CDR3 loop is CASSEGGMRESQYF. CDR3 coding DNA: TGCGCCAGCAGTGAAGGCGGGATGAGGGAGTCCCAGTACTTC.

Remarks on this clonotype: Possible read error: a much larger clone is one base away. V gene TRBV29-1 combines with J gene TRBJ2-7; unclear D gene. Germline V gene lookup returns CDR1 SQVTM and CDR2 ANQGSEA. This CDR3 has 13 amino acids. The CDR3 loop reads CSVTDGVSCEQYF. CDR3 nucleotides: TGCAGCGTTACGGACGGTGTCTCCTGCGAGCAGTACTTC.

The chain is built from TRBV20-1 and TRBJ1-1; D is perhaps TRBD1 (5 bases). The V gene's germline CDR1 is DFQATT and CDR2 SNEGSKA (reference sequence). CDR3 length: 14 amino acids. V dropped 5 bases and J dropped 4 bases, with 17 bases sitting between them. In nucleotides, the CDR3 is TGCAGTGCTTATGCAGGGAAGGTAGGCACTGAAGCTTTCTTT. Translated, it gives CSAYAGKVGTEAFF.

At least ten counts were recorded for this clonotype. The gene calls are TRBV29-1 and TRBJ2-5; D gene unclear. Trimming pared 0 bases from V and 5 bases from J, leaving 13 bases between. CDR1 SQVTM and CDR2 ANQGSEA come from the germline V gene. CDR3 size: 14 residues. CDR3 DNA sequence: TGCAGCGTTGAAGATGCTCCGTTCGGGGAGACCCAGTACTTC. Residues: CSVEDAPFGETQYF.

This clonotype has only a few counts. The junction does not match germline at one end; this may be a read error. The chain couples TRBV7-9 to TRBJ2-7; D uncertain. CDR3 length: 12 residues. The germline V gene encodes CDR1 SEHNR and CDR2 FQNEAQ (reference sequence). In DNA form, the CDR3 reads TGTGCCAACAGCTCGCTAAGGGACGAGCAGTACTTC. The encoded protein is CANSSLRDEQYF.

V is TRBV12-3 or TRBV12-4 and J is TRBJ1-2, with 7 bases matching TRBD1. The CDR3 is 14 residues long. The V segment lost 5 bases and the J segment 4 bases; nucleotides outside the gene matches: 7. This CDR3 reads CASSPRGIGYGYTF. In nucleotides, the CDR3 is TGTGCCAGCAGTCCCAGGGGGATCGGCTATGGCTACACCTTC.

J is TRBJ2-1 and V is TRBV2; D may correspond to TRBD1 or TRBD2 (6 bases each). Germline CDR1 SNHLY, CDR2 FYNNEI. The CDR3 has 15 amino acids. Between the trimmed V and J ends, which lost 5 bases and 3 bases, there was a span of 14 bases. Here the CDR3 reads CASSRTGDNYNEQFF. The CDR3 DNA reads TGTGCCAGCAGTCGGACGGGGGACAACTACAATGAGCAGTTCTTC.

The table lists this clonotype with a few counts. The chain joins TRBV7-7 to TRBJ2-1, with D hard to call. The CDR3 is 15 residues long. The V and J ends lost 5 bases and 3 bases respectively, with 14 bases between them. The germline V gene encodes CDR1 SSHAT and CDR2 FNYEAQ (reference sequence). CDR3 in DNA: TGTGCCAGCAGCCAAGCCATGGTCGGCTACAATGAGCAGTTCTTC. This encodes CASSQAMVGYNEQFF.

This clonotype was detected a few times. V usage is TRBV10-2 and J usage is TRBJ2-6; TRBD1 agrees at 7 bases. The CDR3 contains 18 residues. V shed 2 bases and J 0 bases; nucleotides not matched to a gene: 7. Germline V gene data show CDR1 as WSHSY and CDR2 as SAAADI. CDR3 in DNA: TGCGCCAGCAGTGAGCGACAGGGAGCCGACTCTGGGGCCAACGTCCTGACTTTC. This gives the protein CASSERQGADSGANVLTF.

Concerning this clonotype itself: This sequence may be a read error, since a much larger clone differs from it by one base. The chain combines TRBV11-2 with TRBJ2-7; D might be TRBD1 (6 bases). The V end lost 8 bases, the J end lost 0 bases, and 14 bases lay between the germline ends. The CDR3 sequence is 14 residues long. CDR1 and CDR2 (germline): SGHAT, FQNNGV. The CDR3 DNA reads as TGTGCCAGCGCCGCCCGGGACACCTCCTACGAGCAGTACTTC. This encodes CASAARDTSYEQYF.

V gene TRBV7-2 combines with J gene TRBJ2-3; D is uncertain. Deletions cut 3 bases from V and 0 bases from J, with 7 bases between. Germline-derived CDR1 and CDR2 are SGHTA and FQGNSA. The CDR3 has 14 residues. CDR3 in DNA: TGTGCCAGCAGCTTCGCGGACAGCACAGATACGCAGTATTTT. Translating gives CASSFADSTDTQYF.

For this clonotype: A much larger clone differs by one base, so this may be a read error. DNA of the CDR3: TGTGCCAGCAGAGCAGGGCACCGCGCTGGCTACACCTTC. Residues: CASRAGHRAGYTF. V gene TRBV28 combines with J gene TRBJ1-2, with a weak D call TRBD1 (5 bases). The CDR3 has 13 amino acids. Germline V gives CDR1 MDHEN, CDR2 SYDVKM. The V gene lost 6 bases and the J gene lost 7 bases, with 15 bases spanning the gap.

In regard to this clonotype: A much larger clone differs from this one at a single base, so this may be a read error. V and J are TRBV29-1 and TRBJ2-1; a weak D match, TRBD1 (6 bases). Trimming cost V 6 bases and J 6 bases, with 12 bases left between them. The CDR3 runs 12 residues. Germline values: CDR1 SQVTM, CDR2 ANQGSEA. The CDR3 spells CSVKGQSNEQFF. CDR3 sequence (DNA): TGCAGCGTCAAAGGACAGAGCAATGAGCAGTTCTTC.

This clonotype was counted at least ten times. The CDR3 loop reads CASSLEPPRNYGYTF. CDR3 in DNA: TGTGCCAGCAGCTTAGAACCACCACGGAACTATGGCTACACCTTC. This chain joins TRBV7-2 and TRBJ1-2; no firm D call. The germline CDR1 and CDR2 sequences are SGHTA and FQGNSA. V lost 1 base to trimming and J lost 2 bases, with 11 bases between them. This CDR3 region has 15 residues. The full variable domain, with the rest looked up from reference TRBV7-2 and TRBJ1-2, is GAGVSQSPSNKVTEKGKDVELRCDPISGHTALYWYRQSLGQGLEFLIYFQGNSAPDKSGLPSDRFSAERTGGSVSTLTIQRTQQEDSAVYLCASSLEPPRNYGYTFGSGTRLTVV.

This clonotype was recorded only once. The chain couples TRBV14 to TRBJ2-5; 7 bases agree with TRBD1. Losses at the gene ends were 3 bases for V and 5 bases for J; bases not matched to a gene: 6. This CDR3 is 14 amino acids long. Germline V gives CDR1 SGHDN, CDR2 FVKESK. CDR3 nucleotide sequence: TGTGCCAGCAGCCATACAGGGGTCGGCGAGACCCAGTACTTC. This translates into CASSHTGVGETQYF.

This clonotype was recorded many times. The gene calls are TRBV12-3 or TRBV12-4 and TRBJ1-5; D call uncertain. This CDR3 region has 12 residues. Between the trimmed V and J ends, which lost 5 bases and 10 bases, there was a span of 12 bases. DNA for the CDR3: TGTGCCAGCAGTCAAGGGTCAGACCCCCAGCATTTT. Its protein product is CASSQGSDPQHF.

Note on this clonotype: At one end the junction does not follow the germline gene, possibly because of a read error. The chain couples TRBV19 to TRBJ2-1; 9 nucleotides agree with TRBD2. Germline V CDR1 and CDR2: LNHDA, SQIVND (reference sequence). This CDR3 comprises 14 residues. This CDR3 is CTSSRSSGSYEQFF. CDR3 sequence (DNA): TGTACCAGTAGTAGAAGTAGCGGGAGCTATGAGCAGTTCTTC. Supplemented by reference TRBV19 and TRBJ2-1, the full variable domain reads DGGITQSPKYLFRKEGQNVTLSCEQNLNHDAMYWYRQDPGQGLRLIYYSQIVNDFQKGDIAEGYSVSREKKESFPLTVTSAQKNPTAFYLCTSSRSSGSYEQFFGPGTRLTVL.